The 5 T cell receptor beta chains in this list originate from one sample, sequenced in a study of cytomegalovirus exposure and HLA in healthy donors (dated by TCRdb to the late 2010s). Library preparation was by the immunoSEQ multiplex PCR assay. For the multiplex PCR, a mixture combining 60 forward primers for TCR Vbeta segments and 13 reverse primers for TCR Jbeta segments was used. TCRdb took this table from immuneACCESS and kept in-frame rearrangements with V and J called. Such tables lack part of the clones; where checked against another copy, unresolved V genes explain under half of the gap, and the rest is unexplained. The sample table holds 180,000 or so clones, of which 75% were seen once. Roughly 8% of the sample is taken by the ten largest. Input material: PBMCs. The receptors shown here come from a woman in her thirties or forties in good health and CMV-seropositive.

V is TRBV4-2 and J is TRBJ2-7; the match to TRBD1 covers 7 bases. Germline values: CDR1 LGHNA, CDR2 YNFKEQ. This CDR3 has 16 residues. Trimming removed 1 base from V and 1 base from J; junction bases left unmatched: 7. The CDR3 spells CASSQGARDRSYEQYF. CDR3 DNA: TGTGCCAGCAGCCAAGGGGCGAGGGACAGATCCTACGAGCAGTACTTC.

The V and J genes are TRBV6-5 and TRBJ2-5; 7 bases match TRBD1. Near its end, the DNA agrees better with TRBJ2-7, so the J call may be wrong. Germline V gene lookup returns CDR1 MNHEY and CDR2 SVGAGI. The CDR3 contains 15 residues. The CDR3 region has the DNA TGTGCCAGCAGTCTATATTACCAGGGGGCCTACGAGCAGTACTTC. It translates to CASSLYYQGAYEQYF.

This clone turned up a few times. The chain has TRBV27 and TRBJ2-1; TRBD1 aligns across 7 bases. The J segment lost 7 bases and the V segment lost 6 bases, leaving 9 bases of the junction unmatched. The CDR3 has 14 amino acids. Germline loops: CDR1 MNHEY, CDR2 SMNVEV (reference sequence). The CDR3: CASRPGGSLNEQFF. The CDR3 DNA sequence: TGTGCCAGCAGGCCAGGGGGTAGTTTGAATGAGCAGTTCTTC.

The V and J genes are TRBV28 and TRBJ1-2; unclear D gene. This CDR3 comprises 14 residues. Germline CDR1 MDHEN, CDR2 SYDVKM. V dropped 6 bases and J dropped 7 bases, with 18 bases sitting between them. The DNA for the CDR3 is TGTGCCAGCAGCTTTCCCCAATATGGCGGTGGCTACACCTTC. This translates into CASSFPQYGGGYTF.

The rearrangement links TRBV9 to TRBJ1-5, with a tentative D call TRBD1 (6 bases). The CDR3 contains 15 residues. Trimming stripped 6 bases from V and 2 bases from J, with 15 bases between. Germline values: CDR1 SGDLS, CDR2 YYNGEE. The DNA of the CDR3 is TGTGCCAGCACCAGGGGTGTGGGTCGCAATCAGCCCCAGCATTTT. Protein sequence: CASTRGVGRNQPQHF.